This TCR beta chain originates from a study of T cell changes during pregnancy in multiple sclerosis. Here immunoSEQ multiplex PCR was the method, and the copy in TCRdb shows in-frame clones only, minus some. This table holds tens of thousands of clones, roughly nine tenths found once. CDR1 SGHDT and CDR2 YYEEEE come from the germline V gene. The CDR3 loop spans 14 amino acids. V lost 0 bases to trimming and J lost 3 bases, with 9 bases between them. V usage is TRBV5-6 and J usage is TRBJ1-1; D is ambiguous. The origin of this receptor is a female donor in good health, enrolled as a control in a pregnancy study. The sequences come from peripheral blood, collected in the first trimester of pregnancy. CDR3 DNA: TGTGCCAGCAGCTTGGATGTGCGAGACACTGAAGCTTTCTTT. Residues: CASSLDVRDTEAFF.